This T cell receptor beta chain was sequenced in a study of shared clonotypes between healthy human individuals. TCRdb's table, derived via immunoSEQ multiplex PCR, lists solely in-frame clones and lacks some. Here the sample spans over a million clones, approximately 72% being singletons. J gave up 5 bases and V 2 bases, and 7 bases lay outside the gene matches. The CDR3 is 15 amino acids. In germline, CDR1 is SGHAT, CDR2 FQNNGV. Sequencing was carried out using memory CD4+ T cells sorted from blood. Subset in this sample: CD45RA-negative fraction. This TCR was sampled from a man aged 18 to 30 in good health. V usage is TRBV11-2 and J usage is TRBJ2-7, with 9 bases identical to TRBD2. CDR3 protein: CASSLSVASGNEQYF. CDR3 DNA sequence: TGTGCCAGCAGCTTATCGGTGGCTAGCGGGAACGAGCAGTACTTC.